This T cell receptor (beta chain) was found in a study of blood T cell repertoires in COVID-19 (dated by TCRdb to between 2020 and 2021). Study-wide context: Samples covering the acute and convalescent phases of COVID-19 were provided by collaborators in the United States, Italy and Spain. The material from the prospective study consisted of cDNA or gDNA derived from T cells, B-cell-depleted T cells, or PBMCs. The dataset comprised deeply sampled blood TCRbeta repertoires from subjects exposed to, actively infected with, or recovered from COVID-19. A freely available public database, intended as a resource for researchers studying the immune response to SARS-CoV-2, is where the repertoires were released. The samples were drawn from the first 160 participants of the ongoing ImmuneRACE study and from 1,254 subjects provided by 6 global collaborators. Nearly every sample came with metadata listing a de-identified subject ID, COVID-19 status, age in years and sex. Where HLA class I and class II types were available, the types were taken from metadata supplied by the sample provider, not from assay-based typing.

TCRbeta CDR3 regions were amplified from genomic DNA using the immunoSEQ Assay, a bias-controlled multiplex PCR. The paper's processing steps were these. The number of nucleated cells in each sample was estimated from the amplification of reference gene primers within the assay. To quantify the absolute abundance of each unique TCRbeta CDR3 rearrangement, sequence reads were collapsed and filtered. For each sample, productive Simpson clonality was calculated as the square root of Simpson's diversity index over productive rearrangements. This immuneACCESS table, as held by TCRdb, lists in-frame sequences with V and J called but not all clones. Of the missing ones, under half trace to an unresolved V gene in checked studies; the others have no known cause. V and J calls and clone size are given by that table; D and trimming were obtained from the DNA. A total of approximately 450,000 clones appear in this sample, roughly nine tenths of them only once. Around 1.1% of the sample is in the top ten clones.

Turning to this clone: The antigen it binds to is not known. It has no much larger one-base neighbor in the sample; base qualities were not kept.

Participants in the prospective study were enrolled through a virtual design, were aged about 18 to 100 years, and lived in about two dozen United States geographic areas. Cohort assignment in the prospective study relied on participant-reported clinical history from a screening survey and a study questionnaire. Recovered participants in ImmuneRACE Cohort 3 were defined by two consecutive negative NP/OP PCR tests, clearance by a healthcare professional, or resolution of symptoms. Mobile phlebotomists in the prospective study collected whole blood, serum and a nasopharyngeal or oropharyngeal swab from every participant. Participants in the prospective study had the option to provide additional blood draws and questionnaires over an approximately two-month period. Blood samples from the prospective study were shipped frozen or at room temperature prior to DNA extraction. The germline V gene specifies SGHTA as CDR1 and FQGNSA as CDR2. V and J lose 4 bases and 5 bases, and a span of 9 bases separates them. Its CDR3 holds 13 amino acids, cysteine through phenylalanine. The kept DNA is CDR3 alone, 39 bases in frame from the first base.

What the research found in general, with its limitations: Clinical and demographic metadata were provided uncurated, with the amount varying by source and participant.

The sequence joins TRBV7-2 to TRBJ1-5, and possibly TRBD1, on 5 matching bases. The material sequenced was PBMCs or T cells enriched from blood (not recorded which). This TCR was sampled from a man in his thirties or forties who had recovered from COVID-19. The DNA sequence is TGTGCCAGCAGCTCCGACAGAGATCAGCCCCAGCATTTT. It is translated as CASSSDRDQPQHF.